The following is a T cell receptor beta chain sequence with its context. This sample stems from a study of T cells after yellow fever vaccination. From the 5' RACE reads, TCRdb called clonotypes with MiXCR, one entry per CDR3 protein. The sample consists of about 120,000 distinct CDR3 sequences, about 8.2% of them appearing once. V was cut by 9 bases and J by 5 bases, with 16 bases left in between. This CDR3 contains 14 residues. This material consisted of CD8+ T cells sorted from PBMCs, taken on the day of the yellow fever booster vaccination. This TCR derives from a man aged 18-30 years who received the YFV17D yellow fever vaccine. The chain recombines TRBV12-3 or TRBV12-4 with TRBJ2-2; TRBD2 is a possible D gene (5 bases). CDR3 nucleotides: TGTGCCAGTAAAGGAGAGGGTGGAACCGGGGAGCTGTTTTTT. This encodes CASKGEGGTGELFF.